One and the same sample provided the 29 T cell receptor beta chains below, sequenced in a study of shared clonotypes between healthy human individuals. The data were produced by immunoSEQ multiplex PCR, yet TCRdb's version contains in-frame clones alone and is incomplete. The sample lists hundreds of thousands of clones, around 96% seen once, with roughly 0.1% in the top ten. Positively selected for CCR7, the CD45RO-negative cells used as naive CD8 cells excluded terminally differentiated effector memory CD45RA+ cells. The sample comprised naive CD8+ T cells sorted from blood. These receptors all stem from a woman between 25 and 40 years old in good health.

This clone was counted once. The V call is TRBV7-2, the J call TRBJ2-7, with 9 positions matching TRBD1. Trimming at V came to 5 bases and at J to 5 bases, leaving 13 bases not matched to a gene. The CDR3 contains 16 residues. CDR1 and CDR2 (germline): SGHTA, FQGNSA. The CDR3 nucleotides are TGTGCCAGCAGCCACCCTTGGGACAGGGAGGACCACGAGCAGTACTTC. This encodes CASSHPWDREDHEQYF.

The rearrangement links TRBV29-1 to TRBJ2-7; 7 bases are a match to TRBD2. Trimming at V came to 4 bases and at J to 4 bases, leaving 7 bases not matched to a gene. The CDR3 length is 13 residues. Germline-derived CDR1 and CDR2 are SQVTM and ANQGSEA. CDR3 coding DNA: TGCAGCGTTGTTACTAGCGAACTTTACGAGCAGTACTTC. It encodes CSVVTSELYEQYF.

This clone was recorded only once. The genes are TRBV29-1 and TRBJ1-2, with D possibly being TRBD1 (6 bases). CDR3 length: 14 amino acids. V shed 0 bases and J shed 6 bases, with 14 bases lying between them. Per germline, CDR1 SQVTM and CDR2 ANQGSEA. CDR3 sequence (DNA): TGCAGCGTTGAAGAGTTTTCAGGGGCTGATGGCTACACCTTC. Encoded protein: CSVEEFSGADGYTF.

The genes are TRBV28 and TRBJ1-1; the D is unclear. The CDR3 consists of 13 residues. V lost 6 bases and J lost 5, with 13 bases in between. Germline V lookup: CDR1 MDHEN, CDR2 SYDVKM. The DNA of the CDR3 is TGTGCCAGCAGCCCTTCCGGGGTGACTGAAGCTTTCTTT. This translates into CASSPSGVTEAFF.

This chain connects TRBV27 to TRBJ2-3; 12 bases line up with TRBD1. The ends lost 4 bases at V and 6 bases at J; junction bases unmatched: 8. The CDR3 is 16 amino acids. Germline assignment: CDR1 MNHEY and CDR2 SMNVEV (reference sequence). Here the CDR3 DNA reads TGTGCCAGCAGTTCCGGGACAGGGGGCGCATCGGATACGCAGTATTTT. Protein product: CASSSGTGGASDTQYF.

This chain links TRBV21-1 with TRBJ2-6; TRBD2 was called by the table and not checked on the DNA. TRBV21-1 corresponds to a pseudogene. CDR3 length equals 19 residues. The CDR3 loop reads CASSKARAGVYSGANVLTF. CDR3 in DNA: TGTGCCAGCAGCAAAGCCCGAGCGGGAGTCTACTCTGGGGCCAACGTCCTGACTTTC.

V usage is TRBV7-9 and J usage is TRBJ2-7; 7 bases line up with TRBD2. The CDR3 is 14 amino acids. CDR1 and CDR2 from the germline V gene are SEHNR and FQNEAQ (reference sequence). V shed 1 base, J shed 3 bases, and the junction held 3 bases outside the gene matches. CDR3 DNA: TGTGCCAGCAGCTTAGTTGGGACTAACTACGAGCAGTACTTC. It yields the protein CASSLVGTNYEQYF.

The chain is built from TRBV28 and TRBJ2-2, with 7 bases matching TRBD2. Germline lookup yields CDR1 MDHEN and CDR2 SYDVKM. The junction had 5 bases not matched to a gene; V was cut back by 7 bases and J by 0 bases. The CDR3 runs 15 residues. The CDR3 sequence: CASNVGGTNTGELFF. The CDR3 nucleotides read TGTGCCAGCAACGTGGGGGGGACGAACACCGGGGAGCTGTTTTTT.

This rearrangement joins TRBV2 to TRBJ1-3; D remains unclear. This CDR3 is built from 15 residues. In germline, CDR1 is SNHLY, CDR2 FYNNEI. The V end lost 4 bases, the J end lost 0 bases, and 10 bases lay between the germline ends. As DNA, the CDR3 is TGTGCCAGCAGTGCGGGGATGAGCTCTGGAAACACCATATATTTT. Translated: CASSAGMSSGNTIYF.

V usage is TRBV15 and J usage is TRBJ1-1; a weak D match, TRBD1 (5 bases). Trimming took 0 bases from V and 11 from J, leaving 19 bases between them. This CDR3 comprises 15 residues. Germline V gene lookup returns CDR1 LNHNV and CDR2 YYDKDF (reference sequence). The CDR3 coding sequence is TGTGCCACCAGCAGAGAGATCGGGACTACAGTCGGGGCTTTCTTT. Amino acids: CATSREIGTTVGAFF. The full variable domain, with the rest looked up from reference TRBV15 and TRBJ1-1, is DAMVIQNPRYQVTQFGKPVTLSCSQTLNHNVMYWYQQKSSQAPKLLFHYYDKDFNNEADTPDNFQSRRPNTSFCFLDIRSPGLGDTAMYLCATSREIGTTVGAFFGQGTRLTVV.

The J gene is TRBJ2-7, the V gene TRBV27, with 7 bases lining up with TRBD2. The CDR3 covers 14 residues. Germline values: CDR1 MNHEY, CDR2 SMNVEV (reference sequence). The trim removed 5 bases at V and 2 bases at J, leaving 6 bases unmatched. In DNA form, the CDR3 reads TGTGCCAGCAGTCCAGGAGCGGGGACCTACGAGCAGTACTTC. This encodes CASSPGAGTYEQYF.

The chain couples TRBV2 to TRBJ2-7, with D uncertain. V dropped 6 bases and J dropped 7 bases, with 10 bases sitting between them. The CDR3 consists of 11 residues. Germline V gene sequence: CDR1 SNHLY, CDR2 FYNNEI. CDR3 nucleotides: TGTGCCAGCAGCAGTCGCCCGGAGCAGTACTTC. This encodes CASSSRPEQYF. Drawing the rest from reference TRBV2 and TRBJ2-7, the complete variable domain is EPEVTQTPSHQVTQMGQEVILRCVPISNHLYFYWYRQILGQKVEFLVSFYNNEISEKSEIFDDQFSVERPDGSNFTLKIRSTKLEDSAMYFCASSSRPEQYFGPGTRLTVT.

To note about this clone: The same CDR3 is also encoded by other DNA sequences in this sample. The chain combines TRBV27 with TRBJ1-1; perhaps TRBD1 as D (5 bases). The V end lost 2 bases, the J end lost 1 base, and 8 bases lay between the germline ends. The germline gives CDR1 MNHEY, CDR2 SMNVEV (reference sequence). CDR3 length: 14 amino acids. The CDR3 loop reads CASSLVGGNTEAFF. The CDR3 coding sequence is TGTGCCAGCAGTTTAGTCGGGGGGAACACTGAAGCTTTCTTT.

The chain carries TRBV28 and TRBJ2-1; 8 positions agree with TRBD2. Looked up from germline, CDR1 is MDHEN and CDR2 is SYDVKM. This CDR3 region has 15 residues. V shed 8 bases, J shed 4 bases, and the junction held 10 bases outside the gene matches. The CDR3 spells CASQLSGGPYNEQFF. The CDR3 region has the DNA TGTGCCAGCCAACTGTCGGGAGGGCCATACAATGAGCAGTTCTTC. The entire variable domain, with the rest obtained from reference TRBV28 and TRBJ2-1, is as follows: DVKVTQSSRYLVKRTGEKVFLECVQDMDHENMFWYRQDPGLGLRLIYFSYDVKMKEKGDIPEGYSVSREKKERFSLILESASTNQTSMYLCASQLSGGPYNEQFFGPGTRLTVL.

The chain carries TRBV4-1 and TRBJ2-4; 8 nucleotides line up with TRBD2. The CDR3 is 16 amino acids. V was pared by 3 bases and J by 1 base, with 5 bases of the junction left unmatched. Germline values: CDR1 MGHRA, CDR2 YSYEKL. CDR3 protein: CASSQRGALAKNIQYF. The CDR3, as DNA: TGCGCCAGCAGCCAGCGGGGGGCTCTGGCCAAAAACATTCAGTACTTC.

This chain joins TRBV2 and TRBJ2-3, with D possibly being TRBD1 or TRBD2 (5 bases each). In germline, CDR1 is SNHLY, CDR2 FYNNEI. The CDR3 totals 14 residues. V was clipped by 2 bases and J by 3 bases, with 9 bases between them. CDR3 DNA: TGTGCCAGCAGTGAATTGTGGGGGACAGATACGCAGTATTTT. It specifies CASSELWGTDTQYF.

The chain carries TRBV27 and TRBJ2-5; 7 bases map to TRBD2. The closer fit of TRBJ2-7 to the DNA end suggests the J call may be wrong. Germline-derived CDR1 and CDR2 are MNHEY and SMNVEV (reference sequence). The CDR3 loop spans 14 amino acids. CDR3 DNA: TGTGCCAGCAGTTTACTAGCGGATTCCTACGAGCAGTACTTC. This encodes CASSLLADSYEQYF.

This clone was detected only once. This chain links TRBV6-1 with TRBJ2-7; 9 bases agree with TRBD1. The CDR3 covers 14 residues. The germline CDR1 and CDR2 sequences are MNHNS and SASEGT. Trimming at V came to 4 bases and at J to 4 bases, leaving 5 bases not matched to a gene. In DNA form, the CDR3 reads TGTGCCAGCAGTGCACAGGGGGCCATTTACGAGCAGTACTTC. It translates to CASSAQGAIYEQYF.

This sequence joins TRBV9 and TRBJ2-7; 11 bases match TRBD2. The ends lost 3 bases at V and 7 bases at J; junction bases unmatched: 6. This CDR3 contains 14 residues. CDR1 and CDR2 from the germline V gene are SGDLS and YYNGEE. The CDR3 sequence is CASSGTSGWGEQYF. For the CDR3, the DNA is TGTGCCAGCAGCGGGACTAGCGGGTGGGGAGAGCAGTACTTC.

The chain recombines TRBV27 with TRBJ1-1; D call uncertain. The V and J ends lost 0 bases and 1 base respectively, with 9 bases between them. Looked up from germline, CDR1 is MNHEY and CDR2 is SMNVEV (reference sequence). This CDR3 region has 15 residues. This chain's CDR3 is CASSLSPAANTEAFF. DNA of the CDR3: TGTGCCAGCAGTTTATCTCCGGCCGCGAACACTGAAGCTTTCTTT.

V usage is TRBV7-9 and J usage is TRBJ2-3, with 12 nucleotides matching TRBD2. The CDR3 loop spans 17 amino acids. Germline CDR1 is SEHNR and CDR2 is FQNEAQ (reference sequence). With 5 bases clipped from V and 3 bases from J, the junction kept 9 bases outside the gene matches. The CDR3 reads CASSHLAGGPSTDTQYF. CDR3 DNA: TGTGCCAGCAGCCATCTAGCGGGAGGGCCGTCGACAGATACGCAGTATTTT.

The CDR3: CASSTSGSQNEQFF. The CDR3 nucleotides are TGTGCCAGCAGCACTAGCGGGAGCCAGAATGAGCAGTTCTTC. The chain recombines TRBV7-9 with TRBJ2-1; 11 nucleotides line up with TRBD2. With 5 bases clipped from V and 7 bases from J, the junction kept 4 bases outside the gene matches. Germline V gene sequence: CDR1 SEHNR, CDR2 FQNEAQ (reference sequence). CDR3 length: 14 residues.

V is TRBV7-9 and J is TRBJ2-5, with 8 bases identical to TRBD1. The CDR3 sequence is 16 residues long. Germline values: CDR1 SEHNR, CDR2 FQNEAQ (reference sequence). J lost 2 bases, V lost 5 bases, and 10 bases had no gene match. CDR3 bases: TGTGCCAGCAGCGCGAGGGGACAGGCGCCTCAAGAGACCCAGTACTTC. It is translated as CASSARGQAPQETQYF.

The CDR3 is CASSPSGLAGVRNEQFF. CDR3 nucleotides: TGTGCCAGCAGCCCCTCAGGACTAGCGGGAGTAAGGAATGAGCAGTTCTTC. V is TRBV9 and J is TRBJ2-1; TRBD2 matches 13 bases. This CDR3 contains 17 residues. The J segment lost 7 bases and the V segment lost 4 bases, leaving 11 bases of the junction unmatched. Germline V gives CDR1 SGDLS, CDR2 YYNGEE.

The chain employs TRBV9 and TRBJ2-1; weak D call: TRBD2 (5 bases). The CDR3 has 15 residues. Germline CDR1 and CDR2: SGDLS and YYNGEE. The V and J ends lost 4 bases and 6 bases respectively, with 17 bases between them. The CDR3 bases are TGTGCCAGCAGCCCCGGGCGGGCTTCCCTCAATGAGCAGTTCTTC. Its protein product is CASSPGRASLNEQFF.

The chain links TRBV30 to TRBJ2-2; no firm D call. Germline V CDR1 and CDR2: GTSNPN, SVGIG (reference sequence). V dropped 0 bases and J dropped 6 bases, with 5 bases sitting between them. The CDR3 spans 12 residues. The CDR3 is CAWSVVAGELFF. The CDR3 nucleotides read TGTGCCTGGAGTGTAGTTGCCGGGGAGCTGTTTTTT.

The V call is TRBV15, the J call TRBJ2-2; 12 bases agree with TRBD2. After removal of 5 bases from V and 5 bases from J, the junction contained 9 bases not matched to a gene. Per germline, CDR1 LNHNV and CDR2 YYDKDF (reference sequence). The CDR3 runs to 17 residues. The CDR3 is CATSGLAGGAETGELFF. Written as DNA, the CDR3 is TGTGCCACCAGCGGGCTAGCGGGAGGGGCGGAGACCGGGGAGCTGTTTTTT.

The genes are TRBV5-6 and TRBJ2-7; TRBD2 aligns across 15 bases. Germline V gene sequence: CDR1 SGHDT, CDR2 YYEEEE. This CDR3 has 17 amino acids. J lost 3 bases, V lost 4 bases, and 8 bases had no gene match. CDR3 in DNA: TGTGCCAGCAGCGGGACTAGCGGGAGGTATTTAGTCTACGAGCAGTACTTC. The encoded protein is CASSGTSGRYLVYEQYF.

As for this clone: The same CDR3 also results from other DNA sequences found in this sample. The CDR3 bases are TGTGCCATCAGTGAGTCAAGCTCTGGGGCCAACGTCCTGACTTTC. Translation gives CAISESSSGANVLTF. The rearrangement uses TRBV10-3 and TRBJ2-6; D gene unclear. The germline V and J ends were trimmed by 0 bases and 0 bases, with 3 bases remaining between them. Germline CDR1 is ENHRY and CDR2 is SYGVKD. This CDR3 comprises 15 residues.